The present T cell receptor (beta chain) was sequenced within a study of OX40 agonist ivuxolimab in advanced cancers. Notes on the research overall: Ivuxolimab, which targeted the costimulatory receptor OX40 (CD134), was an agonistic, fully human IgG2 monoclonal antibody. The purpose of peripheral TCRbeta sequencing was to test whether ivuxolimab changed TCR sequence diversity and led to clonal T-cell expansion. Prior anti-PD-1, anti-PD-L1 or anti-CTLA-4 therapy was permitted, and checkpoint inhibitors had been received by roughly two fifths of dose-escalation patients. Partial responses occurred in three dose-escalation patients: two with cutaneous melanoma and one with hepatocellular carcinoma. The paper describes the monotherapy dose-escalation part (N of about 47 patients) of the phase I trial of ivuxolimab. Intravenous ivuxolimab was administered to patients every 2 weeks at six dose levels: 0.01, 0.1, 0.3, 1.5, 3 and 10 mg/kg. Of the roughly 52 dose-escalation patients, hepatocellular carcinoma was present in about 20, melanoma in some 15, renal cell carcinoma in 9 and head and neck cancer in 9. In the dose-escalation cohort, around four fifths of patients were male, and the mean age was approximately 60 years, with a range of roughly 20 to 80. Overall study outcomes, separate from this receptor: After ivuxolimab, expanded clones were on average more numerous among CD8+ T cells than among CD4+ T cells. The antigen specificity of the peripheral T cells that underwent clonal expansion was not determined. Partial responders in the 0.1-3.0 mg/kg groups had among the lowest normalized peripheral clonal expansion, especially among CD8+ T cells. At doses of 0.1 to 3.0 mg/kg, clonal expansion of both CD4+ and CD8+ T cells in blood was seen between baseline and week 6. Low levels of normalized T-cell clonal expansion were also shown by some nonresponding patients.

Patients with autoimmune disease history or receiving systemic immunosuppression were excluded from the trial. Peripheral blood for TCR sequencing was collected from all dose cohorts at baseline, on cycle 4 day 1, and on cycle 7 day 1. Samples were obtained from an open-label, multicenter, first-in-human phase I dose-escalation trial of ivuxolimab. The trial enrolled adults with locally advanced or metastatic head and neck squamous cell, hepatocellular, melanoma or renal cell carcinoma. Before TCR sequencing, CD4+ T cells and CD8+ T cells were sorted from peripheral blood as separate populations. The CDR3 measures 14 amino acids from cysteine to phenylalanine. The read is trimmed to its CDR3 DNA, 42 bases read in frame from base 1. The germline V gene encodes CDR1 SQVTM and CDR2 ANQGSEA. V and J lose 4 bases and 0 bases, and a span of 11 bases separates them. To sequence the TCRbeta CDR3 region, genomic DNA was isolated from the sorted cells. The immunoSEQ Assay was used to sequence the TCRbeta CDR3 regions. TCRdb took over this immuneACCESS table, retaining in-frame rearrangements with V and J assigned. Such tables are incomplete; in checked studies, under half of the missing clones stem from an unresolved V gene, and the remainder is unexplained. Counted in this sample were about 110,000 clones; 90% of them appeared once. The top ten constitute 0.48% of the sample.

Details on this clone: The antigen it recognizes is unknown. No base qualities exist here, and no much larger clone lies one base off it. In the same sample, other DNA sequences code for this CDR3.

The source of this sequence is an adult with an advanced solid tumor such as melanoma, head and neck, liver or kidney cancer. The sample was CD4+ or CD8+ T cells sorted from blood, taken in a trial of the OX40 agonist ivuxolimab. The rearrangement combines TRBV29-1 with TRBJ2-3, with the D call tentatively TRBD1 or TRBD2, each fitting 6 bases. The CDR3: CSVGAGTSTDTQYF. At the DNA level, the sequence is TGCAGCGTTGGGGCGGGGACAAGCACAGATACGCAGTATTTT.